Below are 31 T cell receptor beta chains sequenced from a single sample in a study of control samples from healthy donors and cancer patients. Profiled with immunoSEQ multiplex PCR; TCRdb holds only in-frame clones, not every one. The sample lists 400,000 to 500,000 clones; around 90% were seen once. Sequenced: PBMCs. These receptors were collected from a man aged 40-49 years with head and neck cancer.

The CDR3 nucleotides are TGCGCCAGCAGCCAAGACGGTCAGCCCCAGCATTTT. Translation gives CASSQDGQPQHF. This rearrangement joins TRBV4-1 to TRBJ1-5; the D is unclear. The V gene's germline CDR1 is MGHRA and CDR2 YSYEKL. Between the trimmed V and J ends, which lost 0 bases and 6 bases, there was a span of 3 bases. The CDR3 covers 12 residues.

The chain has TRBV11-2 and TRBJ2-2, with D perhaps matching TRBD2 (6 bases). V gave up 1 base and J gave up 2 bases, with 8 bases separating them. This CDR3 spans 15 amino acids. Germline loops: CDR1 SGHAT, CDR2 FQNNGV. CDR3 in amino acids: CASSLAGVNTGELFF. The CDR3 region has the DNA TGTGCCAGCAGCTTAGCGGGGGTCAACACCGGGGAGCTGTTTTTT.

V gene TRBV10-2 combines with J gene TRBJ1-5, with no clear D. This CDR3 is 12 amino acids long. Trimming left V 6 bases short and J 2 bases short, with 5 bases between. Germline V lookup: CDR1 WSHSY, CDR2 SAAADI. CDR3 protein: CASSGGNQPQHF. CDR3 sequence (DNA): TGCGCCAGCAGCGGAGGCAATCAGCCCCAGCATTTT.

V gene TRBV24-1 combines with J gene TRBJ2-5; 8 bases fit TRBD2. This CDR3 comprises 14 residues. The V and J ends lost 6 bases and 2 bases, in that order; junction bases with no gene match: 4. Per the germline V gene, CDR1 is KGHDR and CDR2 is SFDVKD. Here the CDR3 reads CATSTAGGQETQYF. For the CDR3, the DNA is TGTGCCACCAGTACTGCGGGGGGTCAAGAGACCCAGTACTTC.

This clone occurred once. The V and J genes are TRBV6-5 and TRBJ2-1; D is tentatively TRBD1 or TRBD2 (5 bases each). The CDR3 totals 13 residues. V dropped 2 bases and J dropped 7 bases, with 9 bases sitting between them. Germline lookup yields CDR1 MNHEY and CDR2 SVGAGI. For the CDR3, the DNA is TGTGCCAGCAGTTACAGGGGCGGGAATGAGCAGTTCTTC. Protein sequence: CASSYRGGNEQFF.

This clone showed up just once. Here the CDR3 DNA reads TGTGCCAGCAGCTTAGGGGCCTACACTGAAGCTTTCTTT. This sequence encodes CASSLGAYTEAFF. V is TRBV11-1 and J is TRBJ1-1; D uncertain. CDR3 length: 13 residues. Trimming cost V 1 base and J 3 bases, with 6 bases left between them. Per germline, CDR1 SGHAT and CDR2 FQDESV (reference sequence).

The chain employs TRBV19 and TRBJ2-5; 8 nucleotides agree with TRBD2. CDR1 and CDR2 (germline): LNHDA, SQIVND (reference sequence). This CDR3 is built from 15 residues. Trimming cost V 5 bases and J 0 bases; bases outside gene matches: 5. In DNA, the CDR3 is TGTGCCAGTAGTGAGTCTAGCGGGTACCAAGAGACCCAGTACTTC. Amino acid sequence: CASSESSGYQETQYF.

The V gene is TRBV29-1, the J gene TRBJ2-5, with D perhaps TRBD1 (7 bases). CDR1 and CDR2 (germline): SQVTM, ANQGSEA. The CDR3 consists of 13 residues. Trimming took off 8 bases at V and 2 bases at J, with 15 bases between the two ends. The chain's CDR3 is CSSRQGGQETQYF. CDR3 nucleotide sequence: TGCAGCTCACGACAGGGAGGACAAGAGACCCAGTACTTC.

The chain is built from TRBV3-1 (or the pseudogene TRBV3-2) and TRBJ2-3; 11 positions match TRBD2. This CDR3 has 14 residues. Germline V gene data show CDR1 as LGHDT and CDR2 as YNNKEL (reference sequence). V lost 8 bases to trimming and J lost 2 bases; unmatched junction nucleotides: 3. CDR3: CASQTSGATDTQYF. CDR3 nucleotides: TGTGCCAGCCAGACTAGCGGGGCCACAGATACGCAGTATTTT.

This chain joins TRBV18 and TRBJ2-1, with D possibly TRBD2 on 6 matching bases. Trimming left V 2 bases short and J 0 bases short, with 11 bases between. Germline assignment: CDR1 KGHSH and CDR2 LQKENI. The CDR3 covers 16 residues. The CDR3 region is CASSPLLASSYNEQFF. Written as DNA, the CDR3 is TGTGCCAGCTCACCATTGCTAGCGAGCTCCTACAATGAGCAGTTCTTC.

The rearrangement joins TRBV5-1 to TRBJ2-2; 14 nucleotides agree with TRBD2. Germline V gene lookup returns CDR1 SGHRS and CDR2 YFSETQ. CDR3 size: 16 residues. Losses at the gene ends were 4 bases for V and 6 bases for J; bases not matched to a gene: 5. The CDR3 nucleotides read TGCGCCAGCAGCGCGGGACTAGCGGGGGCGGCCGGGGAGCTGTTTTTT. Encoded protein: CASSAGLAGAAGELFF. The full variable domain, completed using reference TRBV5-1 and TRBJ2-2, is KAGVTQTPRYLIKTRGQQVTLSCSPISGHRSVSWYQQTPGQGLQFLFEYFSETQRNKGNFPGRFSGRQFSNSRSEMNVSTLELGDSALYLCASSAGLAGAAGELFFGEGSRLTVL.

The CDR3 region has the DNA TGTGCCAGCAGCGTAGAGTCCGTCAATGAGCAGTTCTTC. The encoded protein is CASSVESVNEQFF. The chain uses TRBV9 and TRBJ2-1; D ambiguous. CDR3 length: 13 amino acids. Trimming took off 0 bases at V and 6 bases at J, with 7 bases between the two ends. The germline gives CDR1 SGDLS, CDR2 YYNGEE.

This rearrangement joins TRBV19 to TRBJ2-2; D tentatively reads TRBD1 or TRBD2 (6 bases each). Germline lookup yields CDR1 LNHDA and CDR2 SQIVND (reference sequence). The CDR3 totals 15 residues. The V end was cut by 7 bases, the J end by 0 bases, with 12 bases between. The CDR3, as DNA: TGTGCCAGTACCCGGGGGCGGGCGAACACCGGGGAGCTGTTTTTT. It specifies CASTRGRANTGELFF.

The rearrangement links TRBV2 to TRBJ2-7; TRBD2 matches 11 bases. The CDR3 runs to 17 residues. Germline values: CDR1 SNHLY, CDR2 FYNNEI. V shed 4 bases and J 4 bases; nucleotides not matched to a gene: 12. CDR3 in amino acids: CASSAASGGSLGYEQYF. CDR3 DNA: TGTGCCAGCAGTGCGGCTAGCGGGGGGTCTCTAGGATACGAGCAGTACTTC.

This clone appeared once. CDR3 nucleotide sequence: TGTGCCACCAGCCGTCCCGGGACAGGGGCTGTTCAGCCCCAGCATTTT. Translated, it gives CATSRPGTGAVQPQHF. This chain connects TRBV15 to TRBJ1-5, with 10 bases matching TRBD1. The CDR3 totals 16 residues. The ends lost 5 bases at V and 6 bases at J; junction bases unmatched: 10. CDR1 LNHNV and CDR2 YYDKDF come from the germline V gene (reference sequence).

Comment on this clone: The sample has other DNA sequences that encode this CDR3 too. This sequence joins TRBV11-2 and TRBJ2-5; D remains ambiguous. Deletions cut 5 bases from V and 5 bases from J, with 6 bases between. Per the germline V gene, CDR1 is SGHAT and CDR2 is FQNNGV. This CDR3 has 11 amino acids. CDR3 in DNA: TGTGCCAGCAGCCCTCGCGAGACCCAGTACTTC. Amino acid sequence: CASSPRETQYF.

The V gene is TRBV4-1, the J gene TRBJ2-3; D gene unclear. Trimming pared 2 bases from V and 1 base from J, leaving 4 bases between. The CDR3 is 13 residues long. In germline, CDR1 is MGHRA, CDR2 YSYEKL. CDR3 in amino acids: CASSQPGTDTQYF. The CDR3 DNA is TGCGCCAGCAGCCAACCCGGCACAGATACGCAGTATTTT.

The chain has TRBV6-5 and TRBJ2-7, with 11 bases that match TRBD1. V was clipped by 10 bases and J by 6 bases; unmatched bases: 8. Looked up from germline, CDR1 is MNHEY and CDR2 is SVGAGI. This CDR3 contains 13 residues. CDR3 in DNA: TGTGCCACTATGGACAGGGGGCGTCGCGAGCAGTACTTC. It is translated as CATMDRGRREQYF.

This CDR3 is CASSFPFGTGVDTQYF. Written as DNA, the CDR3 is TGTGCCAGCAGCTTCCCGTTCGGGACTGGGGTGGATACGCAGTATTTT. The chain combines TRBV7-8 with TRBJ2-3, with TRBD2 as a possible D gene (6 bases). V lost 3 bases and J 6 bases, leaving 19 bases between the germline ends. This CDR3 is built from 16 residues. The germline V gene encodes CDR1 SGHVS and CDR2 FQNEAQ.

V usage is TRBV30 and J usage is TRBJ2-7; 8 bases agree with TRBD2. Per germline, CDR1 GTSNPN and CDR2 SVGIG (reference sequence). V shed 2 bases and J 4 bases; nucleotides not matched to a gene: 10. CDR3 length: 15 residues. The CDR3 bases are TGTGCCTGGAGTTTCCCAGCGGGGGCTAGGTACGAGCAGTACTTC. Amino acids: CAWSFPAGARYEQYF.

J is TRBJ1-2 and V is TRBV28; 11 bases agree with TRBD1. Unmatched junction bases numbered 7, after V lost 6 bases and J lost 4 bases. CDR3 length: 15 amino acids. Per the germline V gene, CDR1 is MDHEN and CDR2 is SYDVKM. This CDR3 reads CASRTPGTGGYGYTF. For the CDR3, the DNA is TGTGCCAGCAGGACCCCAGGGACAGGGGGCTATGGCTACACCTTC.

This rearrangement joins TRBV24-1 to TRBJ1-2; 11 nucleotides line up with TRBD1. Germline V CDR1 and CDR2: KGHDR, SFDVKD. V was clipped by 4 bases and J by 4 bases; unmatched bases: 7. This CDR3 spans 16 amino acids. CDR3 sequence (DNA): TGTGCCACCAGTGACCAGGGGACAGGGGGTTTCTATGGCTACACCTTC. Translated: CATSDQGTGGFYGYTF.

The chain is built from TRBV28 and TRBJ1-2; no definite D call. Trimming pared 5 bases from V and 4 bases from J, leaving 14 bases between. Germline values: CDR1 MDHEN, CDR2 SYDVKM. CDR3 size: 14 residues. The CDR3 DNA sequence: TGTGCCAGCAGTACTTTGGGCCGGGGCTATGGCTACACCTTC. Translation gives CASSTLGRGYGYTF.

The chain combines TRBV7-8 with TRBJ2-7, with no clear D. CDR1 SGHVS and CDR2 FQNEAQ come from the germline V gene. CDR3 length equals 12 residues. V dropped 5 bases and J dropped 5 bases, with 10 bases sitting between them. CDR3 in amino acids: CASSHPSDEQYF. The CDR3 DNA reads as TGTGCCAGCAGCCATCCCTCGGACGAGCAGTACTTC.

The chain carries TRBV6-5 and TRBJ2-7, with 8 bases lining up with TRBD2. Per germline, CDR1 MNHEY and CDR2 SVGAGI. J gave up 4 bases and V 2 bases, and 7 bases lay outside the gene matches. The CDR3 totals 15 residues. CDR3 region: CASSYQDSGVYEQYF. For the CDR3, the DNA is TGTGCCAGCAGTTACCAGGATAGCGGGGTATACGAGCAGTACTTC.

Turning to this clone: Germline and junction disagree at one end, which may indicate a read error. The J gene is TRBJ2-4, the V gene TRBV28; 8 positions match TRBD1. Germline CDR1 is MDHEN and CDR2 is SYDVKM. The CDR3 covers 13 residues. The CDR3 region is CASSLPGQGQDHF. The CDR3 coding sequence is TGTGCCAGCAGTTTACCGGGGCAGGGACAGGACCACTTC.

The genes are TRBV30 and TRBJ1-6, with D perhaps TRBD1 (5 bases). The CDR3 covers 15 residues. Trimming left V 5 bases short and J 9 bases short, with 20 bases between. CDR1 is GTSNPN and CDR2 is SVGIG in the germline V gene (reference sequence). CDR3 nucleotides: TGTGCCTGGGAACAGGTTTCCCCCGGGCCTTCACCCCTCCACTTT. The encoded protein is CAWEQVSPGPSPLHF.

This clone showed up just once. V gene TRBV6-5 combines with J gene TRBJ1-4; a weak D match, TRBD1 (5 bases). Trimming removed 5 bases at V and 8 bases at J, with 12 bases between. CDR1 and CDR2 (germline): MNHEY, SVGAGI. This CDR3 spans 13 amino acids. The CDR3 DNA reads as TGTGCCAGCAGTAGGGTAGGGGAGGAAAAACTGTTTTTT. It codes for CASSRVGEEKLFF.

The DNA for the CDR3 is TGCGCCAGCAGTGAAATAGGAGATACGCAGTATTTT. Its protein is CASSEIGDTQYF. The rearrangement links TRBV10-2 to TRBJ2-3; unclear D gene. The CDR3 consists of 12 residues. The V gene's germline CDR1 is WSHSY and CDR2 SAAADI. V was clipped by 3 bases and J by 5 bases, with 6 bases between them.

This clone came up a few times. This chain uses TRBV18 with TRBJ1-1; a weak D match, TRBD1 (6 bases). The V gene lost 4 bases and the J gene lost 1 base, with 7 bases spanning the gap. CDR1 KGHSH and CDR2 LQKENI come from the germline V gene. The CDR3 is 13 residues long. This CDR3 is CASSRQANTEAFF. The CDR3 coding sequence is TGTGCCAGCTCACGACAGGCGAACACTGAAGCTTTCTTT.

This rearrangement joins TRBV28 to TRBJ2-5; 8 nucleotides agree with TRBD1. V shed 6 bases and J 4 bases; nucleotides not matched to a gene: 10. This CDR3 is 15 amino acids long. The germline CDR1 and CDR2 sequences are MDHEN and SYDVKM. CDR3 protein: CASSRSSGTGETQYF. The CDR3 DNA reads as TGTGCCAGCAGCCGATCATCCGGGACAGGAGAGACCCAGTACTTC. The whole variable domain, remainder taken from reference TRBV28 and TRBJ2-5, is DVKVTQSSRYLVKRTGEKVFLECVQDMDHENMFWYRQDPGLGLRLIYFSYDVKMKEKGDIPEGYSVSREKKERFSLILESASTNQTSMYLCASSRSSGTGETQYFGPGTRLLVL.